These 27 T cell receptor beta chains share one sample of origin, sequenced in a study of control samples from healthy donors and cancer patients. The data were produced by immunoSEQ multiplex PCR, yet TCRdb's version contains in-frame clones alone and is incomplete. Seen here are roughly 130,000 clones, approximately 90% observed once, and the top ten hold over 2%. Material: blood. The receptors shown here come from a man aged 18 to 30 in good health.

The genes are TRBV30 and TRBJ1-1; D is undetermined. V lost 5 bases, J lost 5 bases, and 12 bases lay in between. The CDR3 spans 12 residues. Per germline, CDR1 GTSNPN and CDR2 SVGIG (reference sequence). The DNA of the CDR3 is TGTGCCTGGGGGAGGACGGGAACTGAAGCTTTCTTT. It encodes CAWGRTGTEAFF.

The chain is built from TRBV6-5 and TRBJ2-1, with no clear D. CDR3 length: 12 residues. The V gene lost 7 bases and the J gene lost 6 bases, with 10 bases spanning the gap. CDR1 and CDR2 from the germline V gene are MNHEY and SVGAGI. The CDR3 is CASTFDRNEQFF. For the CDR3, the DNA is TGTGCCAGCACGTTCGATCGCAATGAGCAGTTCTTC.

J is TRBJ2-3 and V is TRBV30; the match to TRBD1 covers 8 bases. The CDR3 has 15 amino acids. Trimming cost V 2 bases and J 2 bases; bases outside gene matches: 6. CDR1 GTSNPN and CDR2 SVGIG come from the germline V gene (reference sequence). The CDR3 reads CAWSRGQEFTDTQYF. The CDR3 region has the DNA TGTGCCTGGAGTCGGGGACAGGAGTTCACAGATACGCAGTATTTT.

Only one count was recorded for this clone. Other nucleotide sequences in the sample specify the same CDR3. The chain has TRBV7-2 and TRBJ2-5; 8 bases map to TRBD2. Germline V lookup: CDR1 SGHTA, CDR2 FQGNSA. J gave up 0 bases and V 5 bases, and 2 bases lay outside the gene matches. CDR3 length: 14 amino acids. The DNA for the CDR3 is TGTGCCAGCAGCCCTAGCGGGTACCAAGAGACCCAGTACTTC. Translation: CASSPSGYQETQYF.

For the CDR3, the DNA is TGTGCCAGCAGCCTCCGGTTGGGGGGTCCGGGCATTCAGTACTTC. Amino acids: CASSLRLGGPGIQYF. The chain combines TRBV6-2 or TRBV6-3 with TRBJ2-4, with D maybe TRBD2 (6 bases). V dropped 6 bases and J dropped 9 bases, with 21 bases sitting between them. Germline V gene lookup returns CDR1 MNHEY and CDR2 SVGEGT. CDR3 length: 15 amino acids.

This rearrangement joins TRBV27 to TRBJ2-7; D possibly corresponds to TRBD2 (6 bases). CDR3 length: 14 amino acids. With 5 bases removed from V and 2 bases from J, the gap between germline ends came to 13 bases. Germline V CDR1 and CDR2: MNHEY, SMNVEV (reference sequence). CDR3 loop: CASSPGTFPYEQYF. CDR3 DNA sequence: TGTGCCAGCAGTCCAGGGACTTTCCCCTACGAGCAGTACTTC.

The V and J genes are TRBV28 and TRBJ2-1, with a possible D match to TRBD1 (6 bases). Trimming cost V 1 base and J 6 bases, with 22 bases left between them. CDR1 MDHEN and CDR2 SYDVKM come from the germline V gene. This CDR3 is built from 18 residues. The CDR3 sequence is CASSLLWDRDKKGNEQFF. DNA for the CDR3: TGTGCCAGCAGTTTATTGTGGGACCGGGACAAAAAAGGCAATGAGCAGTTCTTC.

V usage is TRBV5-1 and J usage is TRBJ2-6, with 9 bases fitting TRBD2. V gave up 0 bases and J gave up 0 bases; unmatched junction bases: 10. Germline V gene data show CDR1 as SGHRS and CDR2 as YFSETQ. There are 20 residues in the CDR3. The CDR3 DNA is TGCGCCAGCAGCTTGGTGGTTAGCGGGGGATTTAGCTCTGGGGCCAACGTCCTGACTTTC. It yields the protein CASSLVVSGGFSSGANVLTF.

The gene calls are TRBV12-3 or TRBV12-4 and TRBJ2-1; D ambiguous. The V end lost 6 bases, the J end lost 5 bases, and 5 bases lay between the germline ends. The length of the CDR3 is 11 residues. Written as DNA, the CDR3 is TGTGCCAGCAGCCTTGACAATGAGCAGTTCTTC. Translation: CASSLDNEQFF.

Comment on this clone: At one end the junction does not follow the germline gene, possibly because of a read error. The chain links TRBV11-3 to TRBJ2-2; D remains unclear. Germline assignment: CDR1 SGHNT and CDR2 YENEEA. The CDR3 sequence is 13 residues long. The CDR3 is CASTLQGTGELFF. The CDR3 DNA reads TGTGCCAGCACCTTACAAGGGACCGGGGAGCTGTTTTTT.

The chain employs TRBV28 and TRBJ2-1; a weak D match, TRBD2 (7 bases). The CDR3 length is 16 residues. Germline values: CDR1 MDHEN, CDR2 SYDVKM. V lost 4 bases and J lost 6, with 19 bases in between. CDR3 region: CASSSSGGWGTNEQFF. The CDR3 coding sequence is TGTGCCAGCAGTTCCTCGGGGGGCTGGGGGACCAATGAGCAGTTCTTC.

The V call is TRBV4-3, the J call TRBJ2-6, with TRBD1 matching 10 bases. Germline V gene lookup returns CDR1 LGHNA and CDR2 YSLEER. This CDR3 spans 19 amino acids. Trimming at V came to 1 base and at J to 3 bases, leaving 9 bases not matched to a gene. CDR3 DNA sequence: TGCGCCAGCAGCCAAGTTTTTGGGACAGGGGTCAGTGGGGCCAACGTCCTGACTTTC. It specifies CASSQVFGTGVSGANVLTF.

The chain couples TRBV29-1 to TRBJ2-7; D may correspond to TRBD1 or TRBD2 (5 bases each). The CDR3 length is 12 residues. Germline CDR1 reads SQVTM; CDR2 reads ANQGSEA. Trimming removed 6 bases at V and 2 bases at J, with 11 bases between. The CDR3 region is CSVRDGPYEQYV. The CDR3 coding sequence is TGCAGCGTACGGGACGGACCCTACGAGCAGTACGTC.

V gene TRBV5-1 combines with J gene TRBJ2-5; perhaps D is TRBD1 or TRBD2 (5 bases each). The CDR3 loop spans 15 amino acids. V gave up 2 bases and J gave up 4 bases, with 15 bases separating them. Germline CDR1 SGHRS, CDR2 YFSETQ. The CDR3 bases are TGCGCCAGCAGCTTATTAGGGGAGAGGGGAGAGACCCAGTACTTC. It specifies CASSLLGERGETQYF.

The J gene is TRBJ1-3, the V gene TRBV9; D remains unclear. Germline lookup yields CDR1 SGDLS and CDR2 YYNGEE. CDR3 length: 11 amino acids. The CDR3 reads CASGRGNTIYF. The DNA for the CDR3 is TGTGCGTCGGGAAGGGGAAACACCATATATTTT.

V usage is TRBV13 and J usage is TRBJ1-2, with 10 positions matching TRBD1. Germline V gives CDR1 PRHDT, CDR2 FYEKMQ (reference sequence). Trimming cost V 5 bases and J 4 bases; bases outside gene matches: 7. The length of the CDR3 is 15 residues. CDR3 nucleotide sequence: TGTGCCAGCAGCCTCGGGACAGGGGACCCCTATGGCTACACCTTC. This gives the protein CASSLGTGDPYGYTF.

The rearrangement uses TRBV7-2 and TRBJ1-5; no definite D call. CDR1 SGHTA and CDR2 FQGNSA come from the germline V gene. The CDR3 covers 16 residues. V was pared by 2 bases and J by 2 bases, with 13 bases between. The CDR3 sequence is CASSLTRHTGNQPQHF. CDR3 in DNA: TGTGCCAGCAGCTTAACGCGACATACAGGCAATCAGCCCCAGCATTTT.

The CDR3 region is CAISSGQGVENSPLHF. The CDR3 DNA reads TGTGCCATCAGTTCGGGACAGGGCGTTGAGAATTCACCCCTCCACTTT. The V call is TRBV10-3, the J call TRBJ1-6, with 9 bases fitting TRBD1. The CDR3 has 16 amino acids. Germline trimming cut 5 bases from V and 7 bases from J; bases unmatched to any gene: 9. Germline V gene data show CDR1 as ENHRY and CDR2 as SYGVKD.

The CDR3 bases are TGTGCCAGCAGCGGAGGGACAGGGGCAAACGAGCAGTACTTC. This codes for CASSGGTGANEQYF. This chain uses TRBV9 with TRBJ2-7; 10 bases are a match to TRBD1. CDR3 length: 14 amino acids. V was clipped by 3 bases and J by 5 bases; unmatched bases: 5. The germline V gene encodes CDR1 SGDLS and CDR2 YYNGEE.

The CDR3 region has the DNA TGTGCCAGCACAGTGCCGGGGAATTCACCCCTCCACTTT. Protein: CASTVPGNSPLHF. The chain recombines TRBV12-3 or TRBV12-4 with TRBJ1-6; D is undetermined. Trimming pared 7 bases from V and 7 bases from J, leaving 11 bases between. This CDR3 comprises 13 residues.

The rearrangement joins TRBV6-5 to TRBJ1-2; D unresolved. CDR3 length equals 14 residues. V shed 7 bases and J shed 4 bases, with 16 bases lying between them. From germline, CDR1 is MNHEY and CDR2 SVGAGI. The CDR3 region has the DNA TGTGCCAGCATGGGTGGGGAGGGCCGCTATGGCTACACCTTC. As protein: CASMGGEGRYGYTF.

This rearrangement joins TRBV28 to TRBJ1-6, with D possibly matching TRBD1 (5 bases). The V end lost 2 bases, the J end lost 8 bases, and 13 bases lay between the germline ends. Germline CDR1 and CDR2: MDHEN and SYDVKM. CDR3 length: 15 amino acids. CDR3 region: CASSLTGRGDSPLHF. CDR3 nucleotides: TGTGCCAGCAGTTTAACAGGAAGAGGGGATTCACCCCTCCACTTT.

The chain recombines TRBV3-1 (or the pseudogene TRBV3-2) with TRBJ1-1; a weak D match, TRBD1 (5 bases). Germline V lookup: CDR1 LGHDT, CDR2 YNNKEL (reference sequence). The germline V and J ends were trimmed by 2 bases and 4 bases, with 14 bases remaining between them. CDR3 length equals 15 residues. The chain's CDR3 is CASSQRGGGITEAFF. The CDR3 region has the DNA TGTGCCAGCAGCCAACGGGGGGGAGGAATCACTGAAGCTTTCTTT.

The V call is TRBV7-2, the J call TRBJ1-2, with D perhaps TRBD1 (5 bases). The CDR3 covers 15 residues. Germline CDR1 is SGHTA and CDR2 is FQGNSA. Trimming removed 2 bases from V and 2 bases from J, with 12 bases in between. CDR3 amino acids: CASSLRPGTNYGYTF. The CDR3 coding sequence is TGTGCCAGCAGCTTACGTCCAGGGACCAACTATGGCTACACCTTC.

The gene calls are TRBV14 and TRBJ2-1; TRBD1 is a possible D gene (5 bases). CDR3 size: 15 residues. Trimming removed 1 base from V and 1 base from J, with 8 bases in between. Germline CDR1 SGHDN, CDR2 FVKESK. The CDR3 sequence: CASSQGQGSYNEQFF. Written as DNA, the CDR3 is TGTGCCAGCAGCCAAGGTCAGGGTTCCTACAATGAGCAGTTCTTC.

This chain uses TRBV6-2 or TRBV6-3 with TRBJ1-2; D not resolved. Germline CDR1 and CDR2: MNHEY and SVGEGT. There are 14 residues in the CDR3. The V and J ends lost 4 bases and 2 bases respectively, with 11 bases between them. CDR3 in DNA: TGTGCCAGCAGTTGGGTCGCGGGAAACTATGGCTACACCTTC. Its protein is CASSWVAGNYGYTF.

The CDR3: CASSPGTGGNYGYTF. CDR3 nucleotide sequence: TGCGCCAGCAGTCCCGGGACAGGGGGAAACTATGGCTACACCTTC. The V call is TRBV10-2, the J call TRBJ1-2, with 11 bases that match TRBD1. The V gene's germline CDR1 is WSHSY and CDR2 SAAADI. The trim removed 5 bases at V and 2 bases at J, leaving 4 bases unmatched. This CDR3 is built from 15 residues.